This entry lists 25 T cell receptor beta chains sequenced from one sample in a study of control samples from healthy donors and cancer patients. Only in-frame clones appear in the TCRdb table, and some are missing; sequencing was by immunoSEQ multiplex PCR. The sample yields 150,000 to 200,000 clones, just over 90% seen once. The sample was blood. The receptors were sampled from a woman aged 55-75 years in good health.

This clone was detected only a few times. V usage is TRBV5-1 and J usage is TRBJ1-2; TRBD1 aligns across 9 bases. V lost 3 bases to trimming and J lost 7 bases; unmatched junction nucleotides: 4. Germline CDR1 SGHRS, CDR2 YFSETQ. The CDR3 is made up of 13 amino acids. CDR3 DNA: TGCGCCAGCAGCTCCGGACAGGGGCTTGGCTACACCTTC. It translates to CASSSGQGLGYTF. Combining the CDR3 with reference TRBV5-1 and TRBJ1-2 gives the whole variable domain KAGVTQTPRYLIKTRGQQVTLSCSPISGHRSVSWYQQTPGQGLQFLFEYFSETQRNKGNFPGRFSGRQFSNSRSEMNVSTLELGDSALYLCASSSGQGLGYTFGSGTRLTVV.

The genes are TRBV5-1 and TRBJ2-7, with 8 bases identical to TRBD1. CDR1 and CDR2 from the germline V gene are SGHRS and YFSETQ. V shed 0 bases and J 3 bases; nucleotides not matched to a gene: 2. There are 14 residues in the CDR3. The CDR3 loop is CASSLGGQGYEQYF. The DNA of the CDR3 is TGCGCCAGCAGCTTGGGCGGACAGGGCTACGAGCAGTACTTC.

This clone turned up a few times. The V and J genes are TRBV9 and TRBJ1-6; a possible D gene is TRBD1 (5 bases). CDR3 length: 16 residues. Between the trimmed V and J ends, which lost 3 bases and 5 bases, there was a span of 15 bases. Germline V lookup: CDR1 SGDLS, CDR2 YYNGEE. CDR3 coding DNA: TGTGCCAGCAGCGCAGCCCGGGGGATTGATAATTCACCCCTCCACTTT. Translating gives CASSAARGIDNSPLHF.

The chain joins TRBV2 to TRBJ2-2; TRBD2 might be the D (7 bases). In germline, CDR1 is SNHLY, CDR2 FYNNEI. V lost 8 bases and J lost 3, with 13 bases in between. The CDR3 length is 14 residues. CDR3 DNA: TGTGCCAGCCAGGGGAGGGGAGACACCGGGGAGCTGTTTTTT. The encoded protein is CASQGRGDTGELFF.

This chain connects TRBV19 to TRBJ1-5; D not resolved. The CDR3 has 13 amino acids. Trimming took 4 bases from V and 7 from J, leaving 11 bases between them. Germline-derived CDR1 and CDR2 are LNHDA and SQIVND (reference sequence). This chain's CDR3 is CASSTNSLQPQHF. CDR3 sequence (DNA): TGTGCCAGTAGTACCAACTCATTACAGCCCCAGCATTTT.

J is TRBJ1-5 and V is TRBV2, with D possibly matching TRBD1 (6 bases). Germline CDR1 reads SNHLY; CDR2 reads FYNNEI. V gave up 7 bases and J gave up 3 bases, with 16 bases separating them. The CDR3 spans 15 residues. For the CDR3, the DNA is TGTGCCAGCATGAGGGAAGGACAGCACAATCAGCCCCAGCATTTT. Encoded protein: CASMREGQHNQPQHF.

The chain uses TRBV7-3 and TRBJ1-2, with D possibly being TRBD1 (5 bases). Trimming removed 5 bases from V and 8 bases from J, with 15 bases in between. This CDR3 has 13 residues. Germline V lookup: CDR1 SGHTA, CDR2 FQGTGA. The CDR3 DNA sequence: TGTGCCAGCAGCCCCGGGACCGCCGAAGGCTACACCTTC. Protein product: CASSPGTAEGYTF.

V usage is TRBV5-4 and J usage is TRBJ1-2; D ambiguous. Germline V gives CDR1 SGHNT, CDR2 YYREEE (reference sequence). V lost 3 bases and J 2 bases, leaving 14 bases between the germline ends. The CDR3 length is 15 residues. The CDR3 region has the DNA TGTGCCAGCAGCTCCTCGATCGACGGGAACTATGGCTACACCTTC. This encodes CASSSSIDGNYGYTF.

The J gene is TRBJ2-5, the V gene TRBV10-1; D gene ambiguous. V was cut by 0 bases and J by 1 base, with 6 bases left in between. The CDR3 is made up of 14 amino acids. In germline, CDR1 is WNHNN, CDR2 SYGVQD (reference sequence). DNA for the CDR3: TGCGCCAGCAGTGAGTCGGGATTCCAAGAGACCCAGTACTTC. Residues: CASSESGFQETQYF.

In the case of this clone: Other DNA sequences in the same sample also yield this CDR3. V is TRBV5-1 and J is TRBJ1-3; tentative D call: TRBD1 (5 bases). V was pared by 4 bases and J by 0 bases, with 17 bases between. Germline V CDR1 and CDR2: SGHRS, YFSETQ. The CDR3 spans 17 residues. The CDR3 sequence is CASSTGGGDDSGNTIYF. The CDR3 nucleotides are TGCGCCAGCAGCACCGGCGGGGGGGACGACTCTGGAAACACCATATATTTT.

This clone was picked up a small number of times. The chain joins TRBV2 to TRBJ2-6, with a tentative D call TRBD1 (6 bases). The CDR3 covers 14 residues. From germline, CDR1 is SNHLY and CDR2 FYNNEI. Trimming cost V 6 bases and J 2 bases, with 8 bases left between them. The CDR3 region is CASRRGTGANVLTF. In DNA form, the CDR3 reads TGTGCCAGCAGGAGGGGGACTGGGGCCAACGTCCTGACTTTC.

V and J are TRBV3-1 (or the pseudogene TRBV3-2) and TRBJ2-4; 10 bases match TRBD2. V was clipped by 4 bases and J by 4 bases; unmatched bases: 4. Germline loops: CDR1 LGHDT, CDR2 YNNKEL (reference sequence). This CDR3 has 15 amino acids. The CDR3 nucleotides are TGTGCCAGCAGCCCGTGGACTAGCGGAAAAAACATTCAGTACTTC. This codes for CASSPWTSGKNIQYF.

The chain uses TRBV4-3 and TRBJ1-2; D uncertain. Germline values: CDR1 LGHNA, CDR2 YSLEER. The germline V and J ends were trimmed by 4 bases and 2 bases, with 14 bases remaining between them. The CDR3 extends over 15 amino acids. CDR3 residues: CASSPRDPLNYGYTF. The CDR3, as DNA: TGCGCCAGCAGCCCCCGGGATCCTCTAAACTATGGCTACACCTTC.

This clone was observed a handful of times. V gene TRBV18 combines with J gene TRBJ1-1; D is unclear. Trimming removed 3 bases at V and 0 bases at J, with 8 bases between. Per germline, CDR1 KGHSH and CDR2 LQKENI. The CDR3 has 14 amino acids. CDR3 nucleotides: TGTGCCAGCTCACCCACAGCTTTGAACACTGAAGCTTTCTTT. Protein product: CASSPTALNTEAFF.

This chain uses TRBV5-6 with TRBJ2-3; 8 positions match TRBD2. V dropped 6 bases and J dropped 5; count of bases not matched to a gene: 14. From germline, CDR1 is SGHDT and CDR2 YYEEEE. There are 16 residues in the CDR3. CDR3 sequence reads: CASILGTGGIVDTQYF. CDR3 DNA: TGTGCCAGCATCCTTGGGACGGGGGGGATCGTAGATACGCAGTATTTT.

The chain is built from TRBV5-1 and TRBJ1-5, with D perhaps matching TRBD1 (5 bases). The CDR3 is 15 residues long. CDR1 and CDR2 (germline): SGHRS, YFSETQ. V lost 2 bases to trimming and J lost 4 bases, with 13 bases between them. The CDR3 DNA is TGCGCCAGCAGCTTCGGGGTTGGGGCTAATCAGCCCCAGCATTTT. Protein: CASSFGVGANQPQHF.

V gene TRBV3-1 (or the pseudogene TRBV3-2) combines with J gene TRBJ1-1; D unclear. The CDR3 loop spans 14 amino acids. The germline V gene has CDR1 LGHDT and CDR2 YNNKEL (reference sequence). Trimming pared 9 bases from V and 1 base from J, leaving 15 bases between. CDR3 region: CASAETISNTEAFF. DNA for the CDR3: TGTGCCAGTGCAGAGACAATTTCGAACACTGAAGCTTTCTTT.

The V gene is TRBV3-1 (or the pseudogene TRBV3-2), the J gene TRBJ2-1, with D uncertain. With 1 base removed from V and 10 bases from J, the gap between germline ends came to 14 bases. Germline V gene lookup returns CDR1 LGHDT and CDR2 YNNKEL (reference sequence). This CDR3 has 14 residues. The CDR3 bases are TGTGCCAGCAGCCAAGGTTCCTCGTCAATGGAGCAGTTCTTC. Its protein is CASSQGSSSMEQFF.

J is TRBJ1-2 and V is TRBV3-1 (or the pseudogene TRBV3-2), with D possibly matching TRBD1 (5 bases). The germline CDR1 and CDR2 sequences are LGHDT and YNNKEL (reference sequence). V lost 5 bases to trimming and J lost 8 bases, with 18 bases between them. This CDR3 has 14 residues. This chain's CDR3 is CASSARDGNWGYTF. CDR3 coding DNA: TGTGCCAGCAGCGCCCGGGACGGCAACTGGGGCTACACCTTC.

V and J are TRBV5-1 and TRBJ2-3, with 11 nucleotides matching TRBD2. Per germline, CDR1 SGHRS and CDR2 YFSETQ. The CDR3 extends over 16 amino acids. V was clipped by 0 bases and J by 2 bases; unmatched bases: 2. Here the CDR3 reads CASSLGLAGNTDTQYF. CDR3 nucleotide sequence: TGCGCCAGCAGCTTGGGACTAGCGGGGAACACAGATACGCAGTATTTT. The entire variable domain, with the rest obtained from reference TRBV5-1 and TRBJ2-3, is as follows: KAGVTQTPRYLIKTRGQQVTLSCSPISGHRSVSWYQQTPGQGLQFLFEYFSETQRNKGNFPGRFSGRQFSNSRSEMNVSTLELGDSALYLCASSLGLAGNTDTQYFGPGTRLTVL.

Points on this clone: This sample also contains other DNA sequences that code for the same CDR3. J is TRBJ2-5 and V is TRBV5-4; 11 bases are a match to TRBD2. J gave up 2 bases and V 3 bases, and 6 bases lay outside the gene matches. This CDR3 comprises 16 residues. Germline lookup yields CDR1 SGHNT and CDR2 YYREEE (reference sequence). The CDR3 nucleotides read TGTGCCAGCAGCTACCGGGGACTAGCGGTTCAAGAGACCCAGTACTTC. It encodes CASSYRGLAVQETQYF.

The V call is TRBV19, the J call TRBJ1-6, with 7 positions matching TRBD1. The V gene end was trimmed by 4 bases and the J gene end by 10 bases; junction bases not matched to a gene: 10. CDR1 and CDR2 (germline): LNHDA, SQIVND (reference sequence). There are 15 residues in the CDR3. CDR3 region: CASSTQDRRRSPLHF. The CDR3 DNA reads as TGTGCCAGTAGTACCCAGGACAGGAGACGCTCACCCCTCCACTTT. The complete variable domain, with remaining parts taken from reference TRBV19 and TRBJ1-6, reads DGGITQSPKYLFRKEGQNVTLSCEQNLNHDAMYWYRQDPGQGLRLIYYSQIVNDFQKGDIAEGYSVSREKKESFPLTVTSAQKNPTAFYLCASSTQDRRRSPLHFGNGTRLTVT.

This clone was seen only once. This sequence joins TRBV6-5 and TRBJ1-1, with D unclear. V lost 0 bases, J lost 3 bases, and 5 bases lay in between. Germline CDR1 reads MNHEY; CDR2 reads SVGAGI. The CDR3 length is 13 residues. The CDR3 sequence is CASSYSRDTEAFF. CDR3 coding DNA: TGTGCCAGCAGTTACTCAAGGGACACTGAAGCTTTCTTT.

The rearrangement uses TRBV7-2 and TRBJ2-3, with 9 bases aligning to TRBD2. Germline CDR1 is SGHTA and CDR2 is FQGNSA. This CDR3 region has 16 residues. V was pared by 5 bases and J by 7 bases, with 13 bases of the junction left unmatched. DNA for the CDR3: TGTGCCAGCAGCCCCAGGACTAGCGCGGAGGGGTATACGCAGTATTTT. It translates to CASSPRTSAEGYTQYF.

The chain uses TRBV12-3 or TRBV12-4 and TRBJ1-5, with unresolved D. The CDR3 runs 13 residues. Trimming pared 8 bases from V and 5 bases from J, leaving 13 bases between. This CDR3 reads CASGYREDQPQHF. The CDR3 nucleotides read TGTGCCAGCGGATATCGGGAGGATCAGCCCCAGCATTTT.